The 2 T cell receptor beta chains listed next were all sequenced from one sample in a study of OX40 agonist ivuxolimab in advanced cancers. Profiling relied on immunoSEQ multiplex PCR, and the TCRdb table lists in-frame clones only, not all of them. The profile covers approximately 110,000 clones, with around 90% appearing a single time and approximately 0.81% taken by the ten largest. The starting material was CD4+ or CD8+ T cells sorted from blood, obtained in a trial of the OX40 agonist ivuxolimab. These TCRs come from an adult with an advanced solid tumor such as melanoma, head and neck, liver or kidney cancer.

V gene TRBV19 combines with J gene TRBJ2-3; 12 bases are shared with TRBD2. The CDR3 consists of 15 residues. CDR1 is LNHDA and CDR2 is SQIVND in the germline V gene (reference sequence). V was pared by 4 bases and J by 3 bases, with 2 bases of the junction left unmatched. The CDR3 loop reads CASSRLAGETDTQYF. DNA for the CDR3: TGTGCCAGTAGTAGACTAGCGGGAGAGACAGATACGCAGTATTTT.

The chain uses TRBV6-1 and TRBJ2-5; TRBD1 is a possible D gene (8 bases). Deletions cut 6 bases from V and 5 bases from J, with 19 bases between. CDR3 size: 15 residues. Germline CDR1 and CDR2: MNHNS and SASEGT. The DNA of the CDR3 is TGTGCCAGCAGCCCAAGGACAGGGAGGGGGGAGACCCAGTACTTC. Its protein product is CASSPRTGRGETQYF.